This TCR beta chain was sequenced during a study of Graves' ophthalmopathy and Graves' hyperthyroidism. Study context: No treatment had been given when peripheral blood was collected at initial diagnosis.

RNA transcripts served as template for amplifying TCR beta CDR3 sequences. In the first round, RT-PCR was carried out with HTBI primers, and a multiplex PCR formed the second round. One entry per CDR3 protein, called by TCRdb with MiXCR from the multiplex PCR reads. The table shows a few hundred thousand distinct CDR3 sequences, with 15% to 20% occurring only once. This clonotype came up many times. Source material: peripheral blood. This TCR was recovered from an adult woman with stable Graves' hyperthyroidism.

CDR3 amino acids: CASSLGRQVAQHF. In DNA form, the CDR3 reads TGTGCCAGCAGTTTGGGGCGACAGGTCGCCCAGCATTTT. This chain connects TRBV12-3 or TRBV12-4 to TRBJ1-5; tentative D call: TRBD1 (6 bases). This CDR3 comprises 13 residues. Trimming removed 3 bases at V and 11 bases at J, with 14 bases between.